This T cell receptor (beta chain) was documented in a study of neurological immune-mediated disorders. The CDR3 runs to 15 residues. Germline CDR1 is SGHRS and CDR2 is YFSETQ. Time point noted: longitudinal time-point 3. TCRdb itself ran the 5' RACE reads through MiXCR, one entry per CDR3 protein. The table has roughly 100,000 distinct CDR3 sequences, 10% to 14% seen once; the top ten hold about 3%. Sequencing was performed on PBMCs. This chain links TRBV5-1 with TRBJ2-7; TRBD2 matches 14 bases. This clonotype originated in a female donor with HTLV-1-associated myelopathy (HAM/TSP). The CDR3 DNA reads TGCGCATCAAGAGTTGGACTAGCGGGGGGCTACGAGCAGTACTTC. Its translation: CASRVGLAGGYEQYF.